The rows below give T cell receptor beta chains drawn from one sample of a study of T cell repertoires in cytomegalovirus infection. TCRdb re-analysed the reads in MiXCR, keeping a single row per CDR3 protein. This table has 65,000 to 90,000 distinct CDR3 sequences, 3.7% appearing once. The sequenced sample consisted of PBMCs. The receptors originated from a human donor in good health (CMV status not recorded). Some clones in this sample may be carry-over from other donors' samples. The CDR3 runs from the conserved cysteine through the conserved F or W. A D gene is named only where the DNA matches it firmly. For some rows the clone size is stated as once, few or many, or as a class when expanded; others skip it.

abundance	d_gene	v_gene	len	j_gene	CDR3aa	CDR3nt
many	.	TRBV20-1	10	TRBJ1-2	CSARPHGYTF	TGCAGTGCTAGACCCCATGGCTACACCTTC
many	TRBD1	TRBV28	16	TRBJ1-2	CASSLSLGQGDYGYTF	TGTGCCAGCAGTCTGTCTCTTGGACAGGGGGACTATGGCTACACCTTC
many	.	TRBV6-2/TRBV6-3	15	TRBJ2-3	CASTRLGPDSDTQYF	TGTGCCAGCACCCGACTGGGTCCGGATTCAGATACGCAGTATTTT
many	.	TRBV28	11	TRBJ1-6	CASSTNSPLHF	TGTGCCAGCAGTACTAATTCACCCCTCCACTTT
many	.	TRBV10-3	12	TRBJ1-4	CAIKDVNEKLFF	TGTGCCATCAAAGACGTTAATGAAAAACTGTTTTTT
many	TRBD1	TRBV18	15	TRBJ2-1	CASSHRDRVVHEQFF	TGTGCCAGCTCACACCGGGACAGGGTTGTCCATGAGCAGTTCTTC
many	.	TRBV28	14	TRBJ1-6	CASSFRGHNSPLHF	TGTGCCAGCAGCTTCAGGGGCCACAATTCACCCCTCCACTTT
many	.	TRBV20-1	12	TRBJ1-1	CSARKRDTEAFF	TGCAGTGCTAGAAAGAGGGACACTGAAGCTTTCTTT
many	.	TRBV6-1	13	TRBJ2-5	CASSQSGYKTQYF	TGTGCCAGCAGCCAAAGCGGGTATAAAACCCAGTACTTC
many	TRBD1	TRBV11-2	15	TRBJ2-3	CASSYRTGYTDTQYF	TGTGCCAGCAGCTACCGGACAGGGTACACAGATACGCAGTATTTT
many	TRBD1	TRBV5-8	13	TRBJ1-6	CASPTGDNSPLHF	TGTGCCAGCCCAACAGGGGACAATTCACCCCTCCACTTT
many	TRBD1	TRBV7-6	19	TRBJ2-2	CASRQGPSGTGSNTGELFF	TGTGCCAGCAGGCAAGGGCCTTCCGGGACAGGGAGTAACACCGGGGAGCTGTTTTTT
.	TRBD1	TRBV6-2/TRBV6-3	16	TRBJ2-2	CASSPQGEMNTGELFF	TGTGCCAGCAGCCCACAGGGGGAAATGAACACCGGGGAGCTGTTTTTT
many	.	TRBV19	11	TRBJ2-5	CASKYQETQYF	TGTGCCAGTAAATACCAAGAGACCCAGTACTTC
many	.	TRBV30	12	TRBJ1-1	CAWSVSNTEAFF	TGTGCCTGGAGTGTGTCGAACACTGAAGCTTTCTTT
many	.	TRBV5-4	14	TRBJ2-1	CASRAPGQYNEQFF	TGTGCCAGCAGAGCGCCGGGACAATACAATGAGCAGTTCTTC
many	.	TRBV7-9	12	TRBJ2-7	CASSLAGREQYF	TGTGCCAGCAGCTTAGCTGGCAGGGAGCAGTACTTC
many	TRBD1	TRBV12-3/TRBV12-4	15	TRBJ1-6	CASSSFRDRGSPLHF	TGTGCCAGCAGCTCATTTAGGGACAGGGGTTCACCCCTCCACTTT